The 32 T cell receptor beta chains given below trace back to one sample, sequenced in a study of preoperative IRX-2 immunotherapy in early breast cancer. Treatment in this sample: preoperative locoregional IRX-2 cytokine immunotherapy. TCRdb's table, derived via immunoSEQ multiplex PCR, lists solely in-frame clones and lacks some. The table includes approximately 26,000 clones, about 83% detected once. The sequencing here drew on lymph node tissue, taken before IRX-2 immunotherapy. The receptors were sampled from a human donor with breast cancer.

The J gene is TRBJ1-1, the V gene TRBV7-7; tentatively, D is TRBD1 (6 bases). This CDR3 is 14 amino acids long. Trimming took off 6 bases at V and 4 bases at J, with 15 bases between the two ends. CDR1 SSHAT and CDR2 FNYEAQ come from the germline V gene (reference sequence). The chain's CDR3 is CASSSGQKITEAFF. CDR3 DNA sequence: TGTGCCAGCAGTTCAGGACAGAAGATCACTGAAGCTTTCTTT.

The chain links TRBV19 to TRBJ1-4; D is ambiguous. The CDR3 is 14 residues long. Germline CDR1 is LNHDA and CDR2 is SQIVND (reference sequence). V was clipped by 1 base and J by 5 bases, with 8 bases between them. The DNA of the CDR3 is TGTGCCAGTAGTATAGGGACGGAAAATGAAAAACTGTTTTTT. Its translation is CASSIGTENEKLFF.

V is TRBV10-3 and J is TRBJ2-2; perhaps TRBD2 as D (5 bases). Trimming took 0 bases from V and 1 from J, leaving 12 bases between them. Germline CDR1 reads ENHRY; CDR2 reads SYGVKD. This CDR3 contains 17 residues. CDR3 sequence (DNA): TGTGCCATCAGTGAGTCGGGAGCCAGGCGGAACACCGGGGAGCTGTTTTTT. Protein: CAISESGARRNTGELFF.

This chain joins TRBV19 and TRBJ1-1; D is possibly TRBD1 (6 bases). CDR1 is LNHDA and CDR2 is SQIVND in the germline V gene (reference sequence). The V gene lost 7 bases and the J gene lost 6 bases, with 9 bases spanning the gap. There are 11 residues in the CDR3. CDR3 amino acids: CASMGASEAFF. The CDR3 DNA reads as TGTGCCAGTATGGGGGCCTCTGAAGCTTTCTTT. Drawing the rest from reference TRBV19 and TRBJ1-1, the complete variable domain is DGGITQSPKYLFRKEGQNVTLSCEQNLNHDAMYWYRQDPGQGLRLIYYSQIVNDFQKGDIAEGYSVSREKKESFPLTVTSAQKNPTAFYLCASMGASEAFFGQGTRLTVV.

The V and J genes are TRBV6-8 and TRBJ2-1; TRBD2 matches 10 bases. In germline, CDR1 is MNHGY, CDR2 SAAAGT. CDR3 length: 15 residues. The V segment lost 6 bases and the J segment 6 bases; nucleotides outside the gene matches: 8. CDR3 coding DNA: TGTGCCAGCAGCCTACTAGCGGGGCTCGGCAATGAGCAGTTCTTC. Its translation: CASSLLAGLGNEQFF.

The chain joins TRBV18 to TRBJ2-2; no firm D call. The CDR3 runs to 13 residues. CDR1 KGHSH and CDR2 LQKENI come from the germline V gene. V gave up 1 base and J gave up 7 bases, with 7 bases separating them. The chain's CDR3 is CASSPRRIGELFF. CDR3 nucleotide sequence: TGTGCCAGCTCACCACGCCGGATCGGGGAGCTGTTTTTT.

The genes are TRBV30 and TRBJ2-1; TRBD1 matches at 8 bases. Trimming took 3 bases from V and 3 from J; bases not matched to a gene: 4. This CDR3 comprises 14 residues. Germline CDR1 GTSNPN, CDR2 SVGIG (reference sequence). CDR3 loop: CAWSRDRSYNEQFF. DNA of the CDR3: TGTGCCTGGAGCCGGGACAGGAGCTACAATGAGCAGTTCTTC.

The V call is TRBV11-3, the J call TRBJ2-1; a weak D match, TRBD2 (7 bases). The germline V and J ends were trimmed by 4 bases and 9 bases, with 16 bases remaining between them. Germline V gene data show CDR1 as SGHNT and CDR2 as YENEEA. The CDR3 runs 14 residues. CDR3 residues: CASSSYGGGSEQFF. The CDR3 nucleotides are TGTGCCAGCAGCTCTTACGGCGGGGGCAGTGAGCAGTTCTTC.

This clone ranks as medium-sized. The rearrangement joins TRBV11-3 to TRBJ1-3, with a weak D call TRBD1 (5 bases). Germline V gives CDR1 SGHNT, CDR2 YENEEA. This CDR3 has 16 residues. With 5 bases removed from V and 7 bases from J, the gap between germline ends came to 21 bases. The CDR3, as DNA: TGTGCCAGCAGCCCACGTTTACAGGAGATTGGGAACACCATATATTTT. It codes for CASSPRLQEIGNTIYF.

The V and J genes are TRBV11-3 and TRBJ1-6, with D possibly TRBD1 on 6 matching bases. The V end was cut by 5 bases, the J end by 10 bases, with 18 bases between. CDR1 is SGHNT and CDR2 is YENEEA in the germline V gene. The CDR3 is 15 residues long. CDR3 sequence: CASSRLDRSRSPLHF. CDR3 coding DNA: TGTGCCAGCAGCCGACTAGACAGGTCCAGGTCACCCCTCCACTTT. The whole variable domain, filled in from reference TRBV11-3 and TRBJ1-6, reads EAGVVQSPRYKIIEKKQPVAFWCNPISGHNTLYWYLQNLGQGPELLIRYENEEAVDDSQLPKDRFSAERLKGVDSTLKIQPAELGDSAVYLCASSRLDRSRSPLHFGNGTRLTVT.

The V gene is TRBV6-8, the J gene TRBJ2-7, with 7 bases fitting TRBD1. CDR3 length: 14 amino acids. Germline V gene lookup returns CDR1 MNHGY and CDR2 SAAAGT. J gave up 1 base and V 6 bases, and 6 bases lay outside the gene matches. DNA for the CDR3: TGTGCCAGCAGACAACCGGGACAGTCCTACGAGCAGTACTTC. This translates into CASRQPGQSYEQYF.

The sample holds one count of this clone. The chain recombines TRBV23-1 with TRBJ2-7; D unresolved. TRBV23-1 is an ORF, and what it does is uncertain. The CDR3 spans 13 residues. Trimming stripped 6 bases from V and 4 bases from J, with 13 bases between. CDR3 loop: CASSQDHGYEQYF. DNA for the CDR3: TGCGCCAGCAGCCAAGATCATGGGTACGAGCAGTACTTC.

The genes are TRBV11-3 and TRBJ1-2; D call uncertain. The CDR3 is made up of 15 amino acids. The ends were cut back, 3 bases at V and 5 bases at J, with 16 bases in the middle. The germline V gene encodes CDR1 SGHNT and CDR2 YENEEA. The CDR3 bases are TGTGCCAGCAGCTTGGGTGGGATTGCGGGGTATGGCTACACCTTC. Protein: CASSLGGIAGYGYTF.

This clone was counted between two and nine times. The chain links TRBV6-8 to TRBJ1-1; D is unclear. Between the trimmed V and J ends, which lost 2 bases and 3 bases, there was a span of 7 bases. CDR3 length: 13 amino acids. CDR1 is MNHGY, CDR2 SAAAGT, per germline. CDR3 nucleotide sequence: TGTGCCAGCAGTTACAGGGAATACACTGAAGCTTTCTTT. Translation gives CASSYREYTEAFF.

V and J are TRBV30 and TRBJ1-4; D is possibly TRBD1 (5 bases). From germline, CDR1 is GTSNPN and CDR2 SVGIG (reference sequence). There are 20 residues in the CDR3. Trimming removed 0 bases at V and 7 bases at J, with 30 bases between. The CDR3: CAWSVRKAQAIRLNCEKLFF. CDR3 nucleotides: TGTGCCTGGAGTGTACGAAAGGCACAGGCAATAAGGCTCAATTGTGAAAAACTGTTTTTT.

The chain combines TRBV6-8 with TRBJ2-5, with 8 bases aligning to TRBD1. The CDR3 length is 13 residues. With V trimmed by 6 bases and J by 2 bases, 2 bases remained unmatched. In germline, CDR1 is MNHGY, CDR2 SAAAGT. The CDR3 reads CASRRTGQETQYF. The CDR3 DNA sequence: TGTGCCAGCAGGCGGACAGGGCAAGAGACCCAGTACTTC.

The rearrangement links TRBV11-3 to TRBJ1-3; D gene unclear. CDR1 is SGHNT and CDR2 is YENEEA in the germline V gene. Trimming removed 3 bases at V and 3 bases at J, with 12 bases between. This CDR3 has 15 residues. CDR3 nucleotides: TGTGCCAGCAGCTTGGAGGACGGGCGTGGAAACACCATATATTTT. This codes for CASSLEDGRGNTIYF.

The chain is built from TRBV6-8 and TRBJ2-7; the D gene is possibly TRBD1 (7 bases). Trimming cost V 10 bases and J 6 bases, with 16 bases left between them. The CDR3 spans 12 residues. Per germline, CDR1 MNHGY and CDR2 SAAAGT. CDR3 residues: CAIREDRPEQYF. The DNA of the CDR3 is TGTGCCATCAGGGAGGACAGGCCCGAGCAGTACTTC.

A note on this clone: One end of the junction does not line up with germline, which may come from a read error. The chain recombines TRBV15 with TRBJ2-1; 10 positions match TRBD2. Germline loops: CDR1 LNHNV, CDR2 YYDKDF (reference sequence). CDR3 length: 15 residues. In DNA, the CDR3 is TGTGCCAGCAGCTTTAGCCTAGCGGGGGACAATGAGCAGTTCTTC. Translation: CASSFSLAGDNEQFF.

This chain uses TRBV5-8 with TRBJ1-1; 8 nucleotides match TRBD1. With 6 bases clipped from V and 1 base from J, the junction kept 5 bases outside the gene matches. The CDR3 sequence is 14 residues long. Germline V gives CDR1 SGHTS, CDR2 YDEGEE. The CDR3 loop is CASKAGGQNTEAFF. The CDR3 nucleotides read TGTGCCAGCAAGGCAGGGGGCCAGAACACTGAAGCTTTCTTT.

The CDR3 loop reads CASTGGQRNYGYTF. In DNA, the CDR3 is TGTGCCAGCACCGGAGGCCAACGTAACTATGGCTACACCTTC. The rearrangement links TRBV11-3 to TRBJ1-2; D gene unclear. CDR1 is SGHNT and CDR2 is YENEEA in the germline V gene. The CDR3 spans 14 residues. V lost 7 bases and J lost 1, with 13 bases in between.

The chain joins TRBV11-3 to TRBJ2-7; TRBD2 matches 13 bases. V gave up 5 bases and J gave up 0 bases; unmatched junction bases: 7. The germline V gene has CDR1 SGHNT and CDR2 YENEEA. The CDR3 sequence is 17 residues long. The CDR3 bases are TGTGCCAGCAGCCTAACTAGCGGGGGGGTTCTCTCCTACGAGCAGTACTTC. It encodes CASSLTSGGVLSYEQYF.

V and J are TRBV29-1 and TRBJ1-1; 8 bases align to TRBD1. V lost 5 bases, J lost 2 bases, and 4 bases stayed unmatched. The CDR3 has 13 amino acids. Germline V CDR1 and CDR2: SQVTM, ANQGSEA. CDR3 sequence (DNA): TGCAGCGTTCACAGGGGGGGAAACACTGAAGCTTTCTTT. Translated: CSVHRGGNTEAFF.

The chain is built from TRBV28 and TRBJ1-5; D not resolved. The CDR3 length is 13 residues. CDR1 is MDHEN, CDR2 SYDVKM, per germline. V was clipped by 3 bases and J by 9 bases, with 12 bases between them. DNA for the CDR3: TGTGCCAGCAGTTTTCCCGGGCCGCGGCCCCAGCATTTT. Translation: CASSFPGPRPQHF. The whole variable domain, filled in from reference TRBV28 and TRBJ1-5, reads DVKVTQSSRYLVKRTGEKVFLECVQDMDHENMFWYRQDPGLGLRLIYFSYDVKMKEKGDIPEGYSVSREKKERFSLILESASTNQTSMYLCASSFPGPRPQHFGDGTRLSIL.

The CDR3 coding sequence is TGTGCCAGTAGTTTCCAGGGGGGGACCTACGAGCAGTACTTC. Protein: CASSFQGGTYEQYF. V usage is TRBV19 and J usage is TRBJ2-7, with D possibly being TRBD1 or TRBD2 (7 bases each). The CDR3 is made up of 14 amino acids. V was clipped by 5 bases and J by 2 bases, with 13 bases between them. The germline CDR1 and CDR2 sequences are LNHDA and SQIVND (reference sequence).

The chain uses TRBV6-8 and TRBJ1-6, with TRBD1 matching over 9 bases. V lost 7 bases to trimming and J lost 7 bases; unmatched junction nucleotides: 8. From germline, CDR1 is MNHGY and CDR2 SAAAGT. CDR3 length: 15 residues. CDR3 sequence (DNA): TGTGCCAGCACCCCCGGGACAGGGCGAAATTCACCCCTCCACTTT. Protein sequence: CASTPGTGRNSPLHF.

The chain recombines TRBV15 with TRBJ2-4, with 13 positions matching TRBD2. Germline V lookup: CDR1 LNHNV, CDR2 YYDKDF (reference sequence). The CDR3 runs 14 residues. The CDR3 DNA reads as TGTGCTATCGGACTAGCGGGGGCCCAAAACATTCAGTACTTC. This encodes CAIGLAGAQNIQYF.

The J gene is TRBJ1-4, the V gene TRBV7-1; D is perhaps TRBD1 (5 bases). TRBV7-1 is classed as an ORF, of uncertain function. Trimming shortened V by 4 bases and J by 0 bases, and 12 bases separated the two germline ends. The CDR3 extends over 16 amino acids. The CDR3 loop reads CASSLRGPATNEKLFF. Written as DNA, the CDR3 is TGTGCCAGCAGCTTACGGGGACCCGCAACTAATGAAAAACTGTTTTTT.

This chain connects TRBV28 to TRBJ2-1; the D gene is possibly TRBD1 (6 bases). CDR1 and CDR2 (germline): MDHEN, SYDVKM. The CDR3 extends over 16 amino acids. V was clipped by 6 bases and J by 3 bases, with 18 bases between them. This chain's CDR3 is CASRSQGSSDYNEQFF. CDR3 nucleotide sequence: TGTGCCAGCAGATCTCAGGGGTCCTCAGACTACAATGAGCAGTTCTTC.

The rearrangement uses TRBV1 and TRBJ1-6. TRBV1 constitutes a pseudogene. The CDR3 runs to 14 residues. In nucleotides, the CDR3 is TGCGCCAGCAGCCAAGCGGGAGGGGATTCACCCCTCCACTTT. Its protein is CASSQAGGDSPLHF.

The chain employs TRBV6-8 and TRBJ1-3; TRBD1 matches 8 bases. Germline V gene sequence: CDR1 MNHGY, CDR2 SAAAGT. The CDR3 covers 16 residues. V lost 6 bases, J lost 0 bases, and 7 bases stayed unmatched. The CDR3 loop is CASSRKTGGSGNTIYF. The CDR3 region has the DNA TGTGCCAGCAGCCGAAAAACAGGGGGCTCTGGAAACACCATATATTTT.

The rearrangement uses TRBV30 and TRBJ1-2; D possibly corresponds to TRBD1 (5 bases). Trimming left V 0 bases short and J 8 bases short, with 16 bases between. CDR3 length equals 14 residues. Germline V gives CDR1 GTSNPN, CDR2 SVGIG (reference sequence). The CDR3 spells CAWSVDGQGRGYTF. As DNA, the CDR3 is TGTGCCTGGAGTGTGGATGGGCAGGGTAGAGGCTACACCTTC. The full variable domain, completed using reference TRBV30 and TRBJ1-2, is SQTIHQWPATLVQPVGSPLSLECTVEGTSNPNLYWYRQAAGRGLQLLFYSVGIGQISSEVPQNLSASRPQDRQFILSSKKLLLSDSGFYLCAWSVDGQGRGYTFGSGTRLTVV.